What follows is one T cell receptor (beta chain) and its context. Its antigen target is currently unknown. No base qualities exist here, and no much larger clone lies one base off it. V sheds 5 bases and J sheds 7 bases, leaving 15 bases between their ends. The CDR3 sequence holds 14 residues, the cysteine and phenylalanine included. The entry retains the CDR3 DNA only, 42 bases that are in frame from base 1. For CDR1 and CDR2, the germline V gene lists MNHEY and SVGAGI. The data were taken from a study of OX40 agonist ivuxolimab in advanced cancers. About the full investigation: Ivuxolimab, which targeted the costimulatory receptor OX40 (CD134), was an agonistic, fully human IgG2 monoclonal antibody. Intravenous ivuxolimab was administered to patients every 2 weeks at six dose levels: 0.01, 0.1, 0.3, 1.5, 3 and 10 mg/kg. Of the approximately 53 patients in dose escalation, 19 had hepatocellular carcinoma, about 15 had melanoma, 9 had renal cell carcinoma and 9 had head and neck cancer. In the dose-escalation cohort, more than 80% of patients were male, and the mean age was 60 years with a range of roughly 20 to 79. Prior anti-PD-1, anti-PD-L1 or anti-CTLA-4 therapy was permitted, and checkpoint inhibitors had been received by about 37% of dose-escalation patients. Partial responses occurred in three dose-escalation patients: two with cutaneous melanoma and one with hepatocellular carcinoma. Peripheral TCRbeta sequencing aimed to test whether ivuxolimab altered TCR sequence diversity and caused clonal T-cell expansion. The paper describes the monotherapy dose-escalation part (N of about 55 patients) of the phase I trial of ivuxolimab. Results the study describes overall, beyond this receptor: At doses from 0.1 to 3.0 mg/kg, clonal expansion was seen in both CD4+ and CD8+ blood T cells between baseline and week 6. Low levels of normalized T-cell clonal expansion were also seen in some patients who did not respond. Partial responders in the 0.1-3.0 mg/kg groups had among the lowest normalized peripheral clonal expansion, especially among CD8+ T cells. After ivuxolimab, CD8+ T cells had more expanded clones than CD4+ T cells on average. Antigen specificity was not determined for the clonally expanded peripheral T cells.

The trial excluded patients who had a history of autoimmune disease or were on systemic immunosuppression. Peripheral blood for TCR sequencing was drawn from every dose cohort at baseline, at cycle 4 day 1 and at cycle 7 day 1. Samples were obtained from an open-label, multicenter, first-in-human phase I dose-escalation trial of ivuxolimab. Adults with locally advanced or metastatic melanoma, renal cell, hepatocellular, or head and neck squamous cell carcinoma were enrolled in the trial. CD4+ and CD8+ T cells were sorted separately from peripheral blood before TCR sequencing. Genomic DNA was extracted from sorted cells for sequencing of the TCRbeta CDR3 region. The immunoSEQ Assay was used to sequence the TCRbeta CDR3 regions. This immuneACCESS table, as held by TCRdb, lists in-frame sequences with V and J called but not all clones. Of the missing ones, under half trace to an unresolved V gene in checked studies; the others have no known cause. Across this sample there are tens of thousands of clones, with approximately 89% seen only once. Around 0.86% of the sample is held by the ten biggest clonotypes.

Sequences were derived from CD4+ or CD8+ T cells sorted from blood, sampled in a trial of the OX40 agonist ivuxolimab. This clonotype was sampled from an adult with an advanced solid tumor such as melanoma, head and neck, liver or kidney cancer. Recombination connected TRBV6-5 to TRBJ2-1; the D gene is perhaps TRBD1 or TRBD2, as each covers 5 bases. The CDR3 region has the sequence CASSGAPEGNEQFF. At the DNA level, the sequence is TGTGCCAGCAGTGGCGCGCCCGAGGGGAATGAGCAGTTCTTC.